The T cell receptor beta chain under discussion was sequenced for a study of cytomegalovirus exposure and HLA in healthy donors. Study observations and caveats: For cytomegalovirus status, the classifier reportedly gave diagnoses with high specificity and sensitivity. The study designated around 150 TCR beta chains cytomegalovirus-associated.

With respect to this clone: Its antigen is not identified.

The donors were part of the roughly 130-subject validation cohort, which stood apart from the 666-subject first cohort. Germline values: CDR1 MNHEY, CDR2 SMNVEV (reference sequence). Unmatched junction bases numbered 8, after V lost 5 bases and J lost 4 bases. The CDR3 extends over 16 amino acids. Using immunoSEQ multiplex PCR, the repertoire was profiled, and TCRdb retains in-frame clones only, with some absent. The sample lists 150,000 to 200,000 clones, 80% to 85% occurring once. The genes are TRBV27 and TRBJ1-1; 12 nucleotides match TRBD1. The receptor was derived from a woman aged 18-29 years in good health and CMV-seropositive. The specimen sequenced was PBMCs. Here the CDR3 DNA reads TGTGCCAGCAGTCCCGGGACAGGGGGCATCGGCACTGAAGCTTTCTTT. Its protein is CASSPGTGGIGTEAFF.